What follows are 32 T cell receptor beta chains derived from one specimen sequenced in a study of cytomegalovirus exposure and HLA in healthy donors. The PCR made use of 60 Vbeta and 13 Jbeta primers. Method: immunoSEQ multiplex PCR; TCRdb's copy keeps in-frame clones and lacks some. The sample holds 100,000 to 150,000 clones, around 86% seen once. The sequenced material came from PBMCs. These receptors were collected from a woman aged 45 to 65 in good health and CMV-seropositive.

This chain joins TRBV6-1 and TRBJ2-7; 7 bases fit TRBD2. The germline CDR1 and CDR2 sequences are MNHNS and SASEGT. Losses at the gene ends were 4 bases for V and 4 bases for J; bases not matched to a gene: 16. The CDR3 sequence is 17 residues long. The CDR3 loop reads CASSASPSLLGGYEQYF. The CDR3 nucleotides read TGTGCCAGCAGTGCCTCACCGAGCCTCCTCGGGGGGTACGAGCAGTACTTC.

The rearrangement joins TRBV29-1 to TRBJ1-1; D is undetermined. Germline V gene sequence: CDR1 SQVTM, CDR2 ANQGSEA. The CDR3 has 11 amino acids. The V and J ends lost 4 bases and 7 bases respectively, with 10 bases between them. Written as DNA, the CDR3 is TGCAGCGTTGGGAGGGAGAATGAAGCTTTCTTT. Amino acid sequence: CSVGRENEAFF.

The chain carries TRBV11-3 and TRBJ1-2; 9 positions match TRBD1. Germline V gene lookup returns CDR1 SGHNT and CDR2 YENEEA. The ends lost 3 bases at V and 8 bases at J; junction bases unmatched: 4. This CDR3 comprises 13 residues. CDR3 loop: CASSFRGQGGYTF. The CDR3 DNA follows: TGTGCCAGCAGCTTCCGTGGACAGGGGGGCTACACCTTC.

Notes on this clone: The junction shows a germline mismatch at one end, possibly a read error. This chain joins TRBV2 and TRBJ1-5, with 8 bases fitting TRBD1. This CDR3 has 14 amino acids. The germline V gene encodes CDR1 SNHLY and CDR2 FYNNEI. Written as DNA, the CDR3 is TGTGCCAGCAGCGAAGAGACAGGGGAAATAGCCCAGCATTTT. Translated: CASSEETGEIAQHF.

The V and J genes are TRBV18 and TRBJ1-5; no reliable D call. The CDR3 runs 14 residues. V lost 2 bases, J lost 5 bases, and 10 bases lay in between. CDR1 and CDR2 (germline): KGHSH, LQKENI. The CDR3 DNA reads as TGTGCCAGCTCACCATCGGAGACGTATCAGCCCCAGCATTTT. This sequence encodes CASSPSETYQPQHF.

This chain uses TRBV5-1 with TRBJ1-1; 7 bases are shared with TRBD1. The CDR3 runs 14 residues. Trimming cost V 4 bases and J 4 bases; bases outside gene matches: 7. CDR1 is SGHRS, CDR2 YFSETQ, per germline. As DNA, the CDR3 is TGCGCCAGCAGCCAAACAGGGGCCGGCACTGAAGCTTTCTTT. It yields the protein CASSQTGAGTEAFF. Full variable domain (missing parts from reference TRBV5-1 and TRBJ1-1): KAGVTQTPRYLIKTRGQQVTLSCSPISGHRSVSWYQQTPGQGLQFLFEYFSETQRNKGNFPGRFSGRQFSNSRSEMNVSTLELGDSALYLCASSQTGAGTEAFFGQGTRLTVV.

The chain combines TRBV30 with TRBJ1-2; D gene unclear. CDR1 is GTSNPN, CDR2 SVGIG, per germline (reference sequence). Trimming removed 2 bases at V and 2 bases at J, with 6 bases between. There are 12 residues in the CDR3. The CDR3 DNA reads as TGTGCCTGGAGTTTAAGCAACTATGGCTACACCTTC. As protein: CAWSLSNYGYTF.

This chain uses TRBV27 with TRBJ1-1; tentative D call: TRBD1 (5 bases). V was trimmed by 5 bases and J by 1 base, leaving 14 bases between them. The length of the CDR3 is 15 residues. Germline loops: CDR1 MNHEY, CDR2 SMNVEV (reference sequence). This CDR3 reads CASSNHGGSNTEAFF. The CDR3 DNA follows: TGTGCCAGCAGTAACCACGGGGGGTCGAACACTGAAGCTTTCTTT.

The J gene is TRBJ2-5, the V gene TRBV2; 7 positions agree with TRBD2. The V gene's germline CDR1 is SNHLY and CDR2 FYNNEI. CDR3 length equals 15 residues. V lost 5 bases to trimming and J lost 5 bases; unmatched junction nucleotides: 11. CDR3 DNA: TGTGCCAGCAGTTCTAGCGGAGGACTGGGGGAGACCCAGTACTTC. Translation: CASSSSGGLGETQYF.

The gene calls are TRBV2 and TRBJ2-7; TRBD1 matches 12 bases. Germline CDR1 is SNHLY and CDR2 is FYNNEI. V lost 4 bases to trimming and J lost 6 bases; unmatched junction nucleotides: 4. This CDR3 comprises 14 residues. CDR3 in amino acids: CASSGGTGGSEQYF. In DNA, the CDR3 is TGTGCCAGCAGTGGGGGGACAGGGGGCAGCGAGCAGTACTTC.

CDR3 bases: TGTGCCTGGAGTCCGGGACTAGCGTTGGTCGGGGAGCTGTTTTTT. Protein: CAWSPGLALVGELFF. This sequence joins TRBV30 and TRBJ2-2, with TRBD2 matching over 10 bases. J lost 7 bases, V lost 2 bases, and 7 bases had no gene match. Germline CDR1 and CDR2: GTSNPN and SVGIG (reference sequence). The CDR3 spans 15 residues. The full variable domain, its missing parts supplied by reference TRBV30 and TRBJ2-2, is SQTIHQWPATLVQPVGSPLSLECTVEGTSNPNLYWYRQAAGRGLQLLFYSVGIGQISSEVPQNLSASRPQDRQFILSSKKLLLSDSGFYLCAWSPGLALVGELFFGEGSRLTVL.

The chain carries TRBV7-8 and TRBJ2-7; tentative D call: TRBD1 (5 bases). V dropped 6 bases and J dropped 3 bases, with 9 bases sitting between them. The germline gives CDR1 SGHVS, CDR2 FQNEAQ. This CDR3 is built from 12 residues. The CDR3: CASSGASYEQYF. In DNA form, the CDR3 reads TGTGCCAGCAGTGGGGCTAGCTACGAGCAGTACTTC.

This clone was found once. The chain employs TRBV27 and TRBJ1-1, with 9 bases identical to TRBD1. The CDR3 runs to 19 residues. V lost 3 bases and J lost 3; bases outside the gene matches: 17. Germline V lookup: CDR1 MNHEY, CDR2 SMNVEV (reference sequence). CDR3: CASSFYTPGQGRFDTEAFF. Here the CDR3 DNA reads TGTGCCAGCAGTTTCTATACCCCTGGACAGGGGAGGTTTGACACTGAAGCTTTCTTT.

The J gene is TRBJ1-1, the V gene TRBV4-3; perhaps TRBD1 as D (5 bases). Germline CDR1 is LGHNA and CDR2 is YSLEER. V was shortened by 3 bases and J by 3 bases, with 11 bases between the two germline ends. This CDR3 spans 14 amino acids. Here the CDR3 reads CASSHGRGYTEAFF. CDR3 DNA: TGCGCCAGCAGCCATGGGAGGGGATACACTGAAGCTTTCTTT.

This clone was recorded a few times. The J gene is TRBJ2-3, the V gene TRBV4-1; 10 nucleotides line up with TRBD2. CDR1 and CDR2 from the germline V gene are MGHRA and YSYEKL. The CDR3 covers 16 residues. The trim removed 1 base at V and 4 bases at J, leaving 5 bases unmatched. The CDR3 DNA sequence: TGCGCCAGCAGCCAAGTCACTAGCGGGGTAGCAGATACGCAGTATTTT. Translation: CASSQVTSGVADTQYF.

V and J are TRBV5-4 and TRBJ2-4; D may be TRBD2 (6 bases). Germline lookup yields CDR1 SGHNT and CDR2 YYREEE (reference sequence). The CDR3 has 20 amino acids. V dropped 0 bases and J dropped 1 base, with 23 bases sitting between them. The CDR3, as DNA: TGTGCCAGCAGCTTGGCGGGGAGGTTGCTCTTTGATTCTGCCAAAAACATTCAGTACTTC. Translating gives CASSLAGRLLFDSAKNIQYF.

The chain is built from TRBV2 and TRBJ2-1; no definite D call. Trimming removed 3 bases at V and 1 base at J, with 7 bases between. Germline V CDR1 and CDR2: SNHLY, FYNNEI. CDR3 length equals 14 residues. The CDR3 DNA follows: TGTGCCAGCAGTGATCTCGGGTCCTACAATGAGCAGTTCTTC. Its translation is CASSDLGSYNEQFF.

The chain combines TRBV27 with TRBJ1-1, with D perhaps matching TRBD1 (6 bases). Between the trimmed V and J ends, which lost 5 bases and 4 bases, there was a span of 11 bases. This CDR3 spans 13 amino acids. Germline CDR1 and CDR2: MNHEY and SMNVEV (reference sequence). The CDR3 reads CASSPRGGTEAFF. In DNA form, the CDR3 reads TGTGCCAGCAGTCCCAGGGGCGGCACTGAAGCTTTCTTT.

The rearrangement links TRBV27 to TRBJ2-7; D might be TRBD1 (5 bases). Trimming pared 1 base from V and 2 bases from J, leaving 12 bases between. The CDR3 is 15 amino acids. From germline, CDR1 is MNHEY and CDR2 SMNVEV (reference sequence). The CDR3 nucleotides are TGTGCCAGCAGTTTATTAACAGGTCAGACCTACGAGCAGTACTTC. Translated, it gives CASSLLTGQTYEQYF.

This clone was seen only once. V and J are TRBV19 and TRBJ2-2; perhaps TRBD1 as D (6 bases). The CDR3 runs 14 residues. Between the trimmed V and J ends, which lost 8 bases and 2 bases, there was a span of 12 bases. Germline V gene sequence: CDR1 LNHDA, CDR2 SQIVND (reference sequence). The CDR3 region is CASARGTNTGELFF. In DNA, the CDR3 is TGTGCCAGTGCCAGGGGCACCAACACCGGGGAGCTGTTTTTT.

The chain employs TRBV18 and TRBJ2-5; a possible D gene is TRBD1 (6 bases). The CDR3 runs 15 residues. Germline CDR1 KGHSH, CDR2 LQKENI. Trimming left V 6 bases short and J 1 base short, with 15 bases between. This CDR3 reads CASSEQGTLQETQYF. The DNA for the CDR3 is TGTGCCAGCTCCGAACAGGGCACCCTCCAAGAGACCCAGTACTTC.

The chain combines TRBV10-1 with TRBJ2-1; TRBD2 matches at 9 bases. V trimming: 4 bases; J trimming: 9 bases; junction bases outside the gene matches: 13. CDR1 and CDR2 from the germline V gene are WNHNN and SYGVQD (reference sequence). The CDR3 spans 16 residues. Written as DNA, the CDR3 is TGCGCCAGCAGTGTTTTAGCGGGAGCGGGTTGGGGTGAGCAGTTCTTC. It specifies CASSVLAGAGWGEQFF.

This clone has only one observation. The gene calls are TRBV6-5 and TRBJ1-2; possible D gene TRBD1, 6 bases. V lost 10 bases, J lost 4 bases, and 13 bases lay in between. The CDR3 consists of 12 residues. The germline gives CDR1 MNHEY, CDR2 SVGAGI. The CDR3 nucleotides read TGTGCCACCCGGACAGTTATCTATGGCTACACCTTC. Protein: CATRTVIYGYTF.

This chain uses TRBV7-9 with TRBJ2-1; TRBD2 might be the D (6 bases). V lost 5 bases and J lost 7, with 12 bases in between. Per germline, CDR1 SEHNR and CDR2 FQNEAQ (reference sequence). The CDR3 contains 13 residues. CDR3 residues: CASSLQSGNEQFF. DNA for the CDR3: TGTGCCAGCAGCCTGCAGAGCGGGAATGAGCAGTTCTTC.

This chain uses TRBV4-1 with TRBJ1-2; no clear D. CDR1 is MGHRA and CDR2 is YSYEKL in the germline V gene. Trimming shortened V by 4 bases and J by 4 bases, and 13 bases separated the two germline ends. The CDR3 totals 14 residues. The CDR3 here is CASSPSGGSYGYTF. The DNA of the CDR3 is TGCGCCAGCAGCCCCTCAGGTGGATCCTATGGCTACACCTTC.

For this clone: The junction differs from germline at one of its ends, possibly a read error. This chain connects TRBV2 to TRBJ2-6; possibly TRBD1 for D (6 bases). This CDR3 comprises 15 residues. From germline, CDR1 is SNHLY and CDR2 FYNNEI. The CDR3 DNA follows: TGTGCCAGCAGTGAAGTGGGGGCTGGGGCCAACGGCCTGACTTTC. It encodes CASSEVGAGANGLTF.

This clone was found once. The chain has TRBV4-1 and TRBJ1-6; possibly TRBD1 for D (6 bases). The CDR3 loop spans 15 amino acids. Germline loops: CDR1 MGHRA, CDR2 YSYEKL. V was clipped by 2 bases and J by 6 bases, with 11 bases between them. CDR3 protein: CASSQPTGGNSPLHF. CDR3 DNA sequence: TGCGCCAGCAGCCAACCGACAGGTGGTAATTCACCCCTCCACTTT.

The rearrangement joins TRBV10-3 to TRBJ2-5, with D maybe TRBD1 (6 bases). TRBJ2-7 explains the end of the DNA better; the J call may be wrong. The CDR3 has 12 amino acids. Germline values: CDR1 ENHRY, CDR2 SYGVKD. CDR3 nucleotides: TGTGCCATCAGTGACGCAGGGGACGAGCAGTACTTC. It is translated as CAISDAGDEQYF.

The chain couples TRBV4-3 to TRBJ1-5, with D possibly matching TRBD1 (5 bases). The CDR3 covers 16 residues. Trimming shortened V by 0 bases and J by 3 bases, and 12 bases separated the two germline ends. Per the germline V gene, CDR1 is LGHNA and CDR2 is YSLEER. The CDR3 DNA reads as TGCGCCAGCAGCCAAGACTTTCAGGGTATCAATCAGCCCCAGCATTTT. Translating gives CASSQDFQGINQPQHF.

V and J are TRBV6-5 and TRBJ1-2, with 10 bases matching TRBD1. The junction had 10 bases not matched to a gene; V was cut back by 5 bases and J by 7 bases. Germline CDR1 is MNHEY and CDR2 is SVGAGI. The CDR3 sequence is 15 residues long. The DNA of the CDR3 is TGTGCCAGCAGTCGAATAAGGACAGGGGGGATTGGCTACACCTTC. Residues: CASSRIRTGGIGYTF.

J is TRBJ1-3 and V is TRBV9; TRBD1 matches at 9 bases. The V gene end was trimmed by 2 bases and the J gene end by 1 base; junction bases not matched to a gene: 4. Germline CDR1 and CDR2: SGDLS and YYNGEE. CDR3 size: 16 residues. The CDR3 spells CASSVRGTGSGNTIYF. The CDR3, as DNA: TGTGCCAGCAGCGTTAGGGGGACAGGGTCTGGAAACACCATATATTTT. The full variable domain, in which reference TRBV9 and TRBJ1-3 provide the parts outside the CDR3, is DSGVTQTPKHLITATGQRVTLRCSPRSGDLSVYWYQQSLDQGLQFLIQYYNGEERAKGNILERFSAQQFPDLHSELNLSSLELGDSALYFCASSVRGTGSGNTIYFGEGSWLTVV.

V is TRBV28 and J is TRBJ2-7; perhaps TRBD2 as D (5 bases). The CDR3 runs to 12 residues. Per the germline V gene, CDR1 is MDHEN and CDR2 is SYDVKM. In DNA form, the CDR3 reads TGTGGAGTCGAGGGCCCTTCCTACGAGCAGTACTTC. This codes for CGVEGPSYEQYF.